What follows describes a single T cell receptor beta chain. The antigen remains unidentified. This entry belongs to a study of OX40 agonist ivuxolimab in advanced cancers. The wider study: Dose-escalation patients had hepatocellular carcinoma, melanoma, renal cell or head and neck cancer. General observations from the study: At doses 0.1 to 3.0 mg/kg, CD4+ and CD8+ clones expanded. Patients with a partial response at 0.1-3.0 mg/kg had among the lowest clonal expansion. Mean expanded clone counts were higher in CD8+ than CD4+ T cells.

The CDR3 spans 17 residues. Germline CDR1 reads SGHRS; CDR2 reads YFSETQ. The ends were cut back, 4 bases at V and 4 bases at J, with 20 bases in the middle. Sequencing was performed with immunoSEQ multiplex PCR; in TCRdb, only in-frame clones are kept and a portion is missing. Of approximately 90,000 clones in the sample, roughly 89% were seen once. This TCR was sampled from an adult with an advanced solid tumor such as melanoma, head and neck, liver or kidney cancer. The sequenced sample was CD4+ or CD8+ T cells sorted from blood, obtained in a trial of the OX40 agonist ivuxolimab. The V and J genes are TRBV5-1 and TRBJ2-2; D call uncertain. The CDR3 reads CASSQTSGGFRTGELFF. DNA of the CDR3: TGCGCCAGCAGCCAGACTTCCGGTGGTTTCCGCACCGGGGAGCTGTTTTTT.